The 27 T cell receptor beta chains reported below all come from one sample, sequenced in a study of blood T cell repertoires in COVID-19 (TCRdb year 2020). The method behind the library was the immunoSEQ multiplex PCR assay. Here the immuneACCESS table is served through TCRdb, limited to in-frame sequences with V and J called. Missing clones are a known gap in these copies; in checked studies unresolved V genes cover under half, and the rest lacks a known reason. The sample yields about 320,000 clones; about 88% were counted once. Of the sample, 2% to 3% is held by the ten largest clones. Sequencing was performed on PBMCs or T cells enriched from blood (not recorded which). Receptors originate from a man in his 60s who had recovered from COVID-19.

As for this clone: The junction departs from germline at one end; a sequencing error may be responsible. The genes are TRBV28 and TRBJ2-7; no firm D call. Germline V CDR1 and CDR2: MDHEN, SYDVKM. This CDR3 is 11 amino acids long. The CDR3 is CASSLGLHSSF. In nucleotides, the CDR3 is TGTGCCAGCAGCCTGGGTCTGCACAGTTCCTTC.

J is TRBJ2-3 and V is TRBV5-1; D call uncertain. The germline V gene encodes CDR1 SGHRS and CDR2 YFSETQ. The V and J ends lost 0 bases and 4 bases respectively, with 12 bases between them. This CDR3 spans 15 amino acids. The CDR3 DNA is TGCGCCAGCAGCTTGGCTGGTAAGCGAGCAGATACGCAGTATTTT. Translating gives CASSLAGKRADTQYF.

This clone was seen a handful of times. The V gene is TRBV5-6, the J gene TRBJ1-2; 10 bases agree with TRBD1. CDR1 and CDR2 (germline): SGHDT, YYEEEE. The V gene end was trimmed by 2 bases and the J gene end by 8 bases; junction bases not matched to a gene: 12. There are 16 residues in the CDR3. The CDR3 DNA sequence: TGTGCCAGCAGCTTTGGTACGACAGGGGGCGATGGCGGCTACACCTTC. Amino acids: CASSFGTTGGDGGYTF.

The chain combines TRBV24-1 with TRBJ2-5; D not certain. With 4 bases removed from V and 0 bases from J, the gap between germline ends came to 11 bases. The CDR3 totals 15 residues. The germline V gene has CDR1 KGHDR and CDR2 SFDVKD. CDR3 residues: CATSDPTEYQETQYF. The CDR3 DNA sequence: TGTGCCACCAGTGACCCCACAGAGTACCAAGAGACCCAGTACTTC.

This chain joins TRBV29-1 and TRBJ1-4, with D hard to call. Trimming cost V 7 bases and J 3 bases, with 9 bases left between them. The germline CDR1 and CDR2 sequences are SQVTM and ANQGSEA. This CDR3 is built from 12 residues. The CDR3 DNA reads TGCAGCGCCGGGGAACCTAATGAAAAACTGTTTTTT. It encodes CSAGEPNEKLFF.

The genes are TRBV21-1 and TRBJ1-1; TRBD1, the table's D call, lacks a check against the DNA. TRBV21-1 is annotated as a pseudogene. There are 12 residues in the CDR3. CDR3 amino acids: CASSDGHWGAFF. CDR3 in DNA: TGTGCCAGCAGCGACGGACACTGGGGAGCTTTCTTT.

Only one count was recorded for this clone. J is TRBJ2-7 and V is TRBV24-1, with 10 bases matching TRBD1. The CDR3 covers 15 residues. Germline V lookup: CDR1 KGHDR, CDR2 SFDVKD. The ends lost 4 bases at V and 5 bases at J; junction bases unmatched: 7. CDR3 residues: CATSDRGTGEDEQYF. The CDR3 DNA follows: TGTGCCACCAGTGACCGGGGGACAGGGGAAGACGAGCAGTACTTC.

V usage is TRBV4-3 and J usage is TRBJ1-2, with 7 bases fitting TRBD1. V was clipped by 0 bases and J by 10 bases; unmatched bases: 11. This CDR3 region has 15 residues. Germline CDR1 reads LGHNA; CDR2 reads YSLEER. The CDR3 bases are TGCGCCAGCAGCCAAGACGGATACAGGGGTGTTGCCTACACCTTC. It encodes CASSQDGYRGVAYTF.

The CDR3 DNA is TGTGCCAGCAGCCCTGGACAGGGCCATAATTCACCCCTCCACTTT. Its protein product is CASSPGQGHNSPLHF. The gene calls are TRBV7-6 and TRBJ1-6, with 8 bases aligning to TRBD1. CDR3 length: 15 amino acids. Germline V CDR1 and CDR2: SGHVS, FNYEAQ. The V segment lost 5 bases and the J segment 5 bases; nucleotides outside the gene matches: 5.

The rearrangement joins TRBV18 to TRBJ2-2, with D unresolved. The CDR3 has 16 amino acids. Germline-derived CDR1 and CDR2 are KGHSH and LQKENI. Trimming took off 3 bases at V and 0 bases at J, with 11 bases between the two ends. CDR3 amino acids: CASSPASMANTGELFF. The CDR3 DNA sequence: TGTGCCAGCTCACCTGCTAGTATGGCGAACACCGGGGAGCTGTTTTTT.

The rearrangement links TRBV7-9 to TRBJ1-2; TRBD1 matches 8 bases. The V gene end was trimmed by 2 bases and the J gene end by 4 bases; junction bases not matched to a gene: 6. The CDR3 runs 15 residues. The germline gives CDR1 SEHNR, CDR2 FQNEAQ (reference sequence). This CDR3 reads CASSLSGGASYGYTF. The CDR3 DNA follows: TGTGCCAGCAGCTTATCAGGGGGCGCATCCTATGGCTACACCTTC. The complete variable domain, with remaining parts taken from reference TRBV7-9 and TRBJ1-2, reads DTGVSQNPRHKITKRGQNVTFRCDPISEHNRLYWYRQTLGQGPEFLTYFQNEAQLEKSRLLSDRFSAERPKGSFSTLEIQRTEQGDSAMYLCASSLSGGASYGYTFGSGTRLTVV.

V gene TRBV6-5 combines with J gene TRBJ1-1; D is perhaps TRBD1 (5 bases). Per the germline V gene, CDR1 is MNHEY and CDR2 is SVGAGI. Trimming left V 2 bases short and J 6 bases short, with 13 bases between. This CDR3 region has 14 residues. CDR3 loop: CASSYARGTSEAFF. The CDR3 nucleotides are TGTGCCAGCAGTTACGCCCGCGGGACCTCTGAAGCTTTCTTT.

The J gene is TRBJ2-7, the V gene TRBV6-2 or TRBV6-3; D is perhaps TRBD1 (6 bases). Germline V gene sequence: CDR1 MNHEY, CDR2 SVGEGT. This CDR3 has 16 amino acids. V was shortened by 2 bases and J by 2 bases, with 16 bases between the two germline ends. CDR3 in DNA: TGTGCCAGCAGTTACCCGGACAGCCAATTTACCTACGAGCAGTACTTC. Translating gives CASSYPDSQFTYEQYF.

This clone was seen only a few times. This chain joins TRBV14 and TRBJ2-1; tentative D call: TRBD1 (6 bases). Per the germline V gene, CDR1 is SGHDN and CDR2 is FVKESK. CDR3 length: 13 residues. The V and J ends lost 4 bases and 5 bases respectively, with 9 bases between them. CDR3 in DNA: TGTGCCAGCAGCCGCGACAGGAACAATGAGCAGTTCTTC. This gives the protein CASSRDRNNEQFF.

The rearrangement uses TRBV6-1 and TRBJ1-2; D perhaps matches TRBD1 (5 bases). The germline V gene encodes CDR1 MNHNS and CDR2 SASEGT. V was shortened by 0 bases and J by 4 bases, with 12 bases between the two germline ends. CDR3 length: 15 amino acids. The CDR3, as DNA: TGTGCCAGCAGTGAAGCGGCCAGGGCGATCTATGGCTACACCTTC. This sequence encodes CASSEAARAIYGYTF.

The chain couples TRBV24-1 to TRBJ2-1, with D perhaps matching TRBD2 (6 bases). The length of the CDR3 is 15 residues. The V end lost 9 bases, the J end lost 0 bases, and 14 bases lay between the germline ends. Germline lookup yields CDR1 KGHDR and CDR2 SFDVKD. CDR3 amino acids: CATRGDSDSYNEQFF. Here the CDR3 DNA reads TGTGCCACCCGTGGGGACTCCGACTCCTACAATGAGCAGTTCTTC.

V is TRBV6-2 or TRBV6-3 and J is TRBJ2-3; D might be TRBD1 (5 bases). The CDR3 sequence is 18 residues long. Trimming cost V 0 bases and J 0 bases, with 16 bases left between them. Germline CDR1 reads MNHEY; CDR2 reads SVGEGT. This CDR3 reads CASSYSPTGAASTDTQYF. The CDR3 DNA follows: TGTGCCAGCAGTTACTCCCCAACTGGGGCAGCTAGCACAGATACGCAGTATTTT.

The chain recombines TRBV3-1 (or the pseudogene TRBV3-2) with TRBJ2-1; 7 nucleotides align to TRBD2. Trimming took 9 bases from V and 3 from J; bases not matched to a gene: 14. Germline CDR1 reads LGHDT; CDR2 reads YNNKEL (reference sequence). The CDR3 loop spans 16 amino acids. In DNA form, the CDR3 reads TGTGCCAGTGGAGAGACTCTAGCGGACCACTACAATGAGCAGTTCTTC. Translating gives CASGETLADHYNEQFF.

V is TRBV9 and J is TRBJ2-6; 9 nucleotides match TRBD2. Germline V gene lookup returns CDR1 SGDLS and CDR2 YYNGEE. V shed 0 bases, J shed 0 bases, and the junction held 4 bases outside the gene matches. The CDR3 spans 18 residues. DNA of the CDR3: TGTGCCAGCAGCGTAGGTAGGCGGGGGGGCTCTGGGGCCAACGTCCTGACTTTC. This translates into CASSVGRRGGSGANVLTF.

The chain employs TRBV30 and TRBJ1-3; tentatively, D is TRBD1 (6 bases). The CDR3 runs to 15 residues. Germline loops: CDR1 GTSNPN, CDR2 SVGIG (reference sequence). V was cut by 2 bases and J by 0 bases, with 11 bases left in between. CDR3 loop: CAWSLQGYSGNTIYF. The CDR3 DNA is TGTGCCTGGAGTCTACAGGGTTACTCTGGAAACACCATATATTTT.

The rearrangement joins TRBV30 to TRBJ2-7; D possibly corresponds to TRBD2 (5 bases). The germline V gene has CDR1 GTSNPN and CDR2 SVGIG (reference sequence). CDR3 length: 14 residues. V lost 1 base, J lost 0 bases, and 10 bases lay in between. The CDR3: CAWSAGGHSYEQYF. The CDR3 nucleotides are TGTGCCTGGAGTGCGGGCGGGCACTCCTACGAGCAGTACTTC.

The CDR3 nucleotides are TGTGCCAGCAGTGGTTCGACAGTGCCGGGGACCCAGTACTTC. Protein: CASSGSTVPGTQYF. The chain has TRBV27 and TRBJ2-5; TRBD1 is a possible D gene (5 bases). The germline V and J ends were trimmed by 5 bases and 7 bases, with 17 bases remaining between them. Germline loops: CDR1 MNHEY, CDR2 SMNVEV (reference sequence). The CDR3 contains 14 residues.

CDR3 amino acids: CASSLGPSSQTGPAFF. The DNA for the CDR3 is TGTGCCAGCAGCTTGGGGCCAAGCTCCCAGACAGGGCCAGCTTTCTTT. The rearrangement uses TRBV5-4 and TRBJ1-1; 7 bases match TRBD1. Trimming took 0 bases from V and 10 from J; bases not matched to a gene: 15. From germline, CDR1 is SGHNT and CDR2 YYREEE (reference sequence). The CDR3 runs 16 residues.

As concerns this clone: Other DNA sequences from this sample encode an identical CDR3 as well. The chain has TRBV9 and TRBJ2-1; the match to TRBD2 covers 8 bases. The CDR3 has 15 residues. The V gene's germline CDR1 is SGDLS and CDR2 YYNGEE. Trimming cost V 0 bases and J 6 bases; bases outside gene matches: 5. The CDR3 bases are TGTGCCAGCAGCGTAGCAAGCGGGAGAACCAATGAGCAGTTCTTC. This encodes CASSVASGRTNEQFF.

The gene calls are TRBV11-2 and TRBJ2-5; 7 nucleotides agree with TRBD1. Trimming cost V 4 bases and J 5 bases; bases outside gene matches: 10. Germline CDR1 reads SGHAT; CDR2 reads FQNNGV. The CDR3 is 15 residues long. The CDR3 DNA sequence: TGTGCCAGCAGCTCGCTGACAGGGAGCGTGGAGACCCAGTACTTC. Its protein is CASSSLTGSVETQYF.

This clone has more than one count but fewer than ten. The rearrangement joins TRBV7-3 to TRBJ1-6; D remains unclear. V was shortened by 0 bases and J by 13 bases, with 19 bases between the two germline ends. Per the germline V gene, CDR1 is SGHTA and CDR2 is FQGTGA. The CDR3 consists of 16 residues. CDR3 bases: TGTGCCAGCAGCTTAACCTCGGGTCTCCTTATTACGCCCCTCCACTTT. It codes for CASSLTSGLLITPLHF.

The chain links TRBV11-2 to TRBJ2-7; 9 nucleotides line up with TRBD2. CDR3 length equals 15 residues. J gave up 2 bases and V 1 base, and 3 bases lay outside the gene matches. The germline CDR1 and CDR2 sequences are SGHAT and FQNNGV. CDR3 protein: CASSLGGGAPYEQYF. Written as DNA, the CDR3 is TGTGCCAGCAGCTTAGGCGGGGGGGCCCCCTACGAGCAGTACTTC.